Each of the 31 T cell receptor beta chains below was sequenced from the same sample in a study of CD8 T cells in Susac syndrome. Reverse transcription of about 0.5 to 1 ug RNA used random hexamers. Using its own MiXCR run on the immunoSEQ multiplex PCR reads, TCRdb lists one record per CDR3 protein. The table includes about 180,000 distinct CDR3 sequences, approximately 95% detected once. Sequenced sample: CD8+ T cells from PBMCs. These receptors were taken from a human donor with multiple sclerosis.

The chain recombines TRBV18 with TRBJ1-2; possibly TRBD1 for D (6 bases). This CDR3 comprises 15 residues. The germline V gene has CDR1 KGHSH and CDR2 LQKENI. The V end lost 3 bases, the J end lost 8 bases, and 19 bases lay between the germline ends. The CDR3 reads CASSPRARDKSGYTF. In nucleotides, the CDR3 is TGTGCCAGCTCACCGAGGGCCCGGGACAAGAGCGGCTACACCTTC.

The chain combines TRBV29-1 with TRBJ1-1; maybe TRBD1 (5 bases). The germline V gene has CDR1 SQVTM and CDR2 ANQGSEA. The CDR3 has 12 amino acids. V was cut by 7 bases and J by 4 bases, with 13 bases left in between. The CDR3 region has the DNA TGCAGCGCTCTCGGGGGTGGCACTGAAGCTTTCTTT. Protein: CSALGGGTEAFF.

The chain couples TRBV6-5 to TRBJ1-5, with D maybe TRBD1 (6 bases). V dropped 4 bases and J dropped 9 bases, with 13 bases sitting between them. The CDR3 is 13 residues long. Germline CDR1 and CDR2: MNHEY and SVGAGI. The CDR3 bases are TGTGCCAGCAGTTCCGAACTGACAGGGCCCCAGCATTTT. Amino acid sequence: CASSSELTGPQHF.

This chain connects TRBV20-1 to TRBJ2-7; 7 nucleotides match TRBD1. J gave up 2 bases and V 6 bases, and 7 bases lay outside the gene matches. Germline CDR1 is DFQATT and CDR2 is SNEGSKA (reference sequence). The CDR3 totals 13 residues. The CDR3 DNA sequence: TGCAGTGCCCGACAAACAGGGGCCTACGAGCAGTACTTC. Translating it yields CSARQTGAYEQYF.

This chain joins TRBV5-1 and TRBJ2-1, with 8 nucleotides matching TRBD2. With 1 base clipped from V and 6 bases from J, the junction kept 9 bases outside the gene matches. The CDR3 totals 16 residues. Germline V gene lookup returns CDR1 SGHRS and CDR2 YFSETQ. Written as DNA, the CDR3 is TGCGCCAGCAGCTTGTTTAGCGGGATTAATTTCAATGAGCAGTTCTTC. Translation: CASSLFSGINFNEQFF.

The J gene is TRBJ2-7, the V gene TRBV11-1, with D perhaps matching TRBD2 (6 bases). In germline, CDR1 is SGHAT, CDR2 FQDESV (reference sequence). The CDR3 has 20 residues. V was pared by 1 base and J by 3 bases, with 28 bases between. In nucleotides, the CDR3 is TGTGCCAGCAGCTTAGGGACATTCTCAACCACGAGGGACTCTTTCTACGAGCAGTACTTC. The encoded protein is CASSLGTFSTTRDSFYEQYF.

The gene calls are TRBV5-1 and TRBJ2-1; D is perhaps TRBD2 (5 bases). Germline V gene sequence: CDR1 SGHRS, CDR2 YFSETQ. This CDR3 has 17 residues. V gave up 4 bases and J gave up 3 bases, with 20 bases separating them. CDR3: CASSPSALAPLYNEQFF. CDR3 bases: TGCGCCAGCAGCCCCAGCGCCCTAGCACCCCTCTACAATGAGCAGTTCTTC.

The chain employs TRBV7-8 and TRBJ1-5; no firm D call. This CDR3 contains 14 residues. The V end was cut by 5 bases, the J end by 4 bases, with 12 bases between. CDR1 and CDR2 (germline): SGHVS, FQNEAQ. CDR3 amino acids: CASSPRTPNQPQHF. The CDR3 DNA reads as TGTGCCAGCAGCCCCCGGACGCCGAATCAGCCCCAGCATTTT. Filled out from reference TRBV7-8 and TRBJ1-5, the complete variable domain reads GAGVSQSPRYKVAKRGQDVALRCDPISGHVSLFWYQQALGQGPEFLTYFQNEAQLDKSGLPSDRFFAERPEGSVSTLKIQRTQQEDSAVYLCASSPRTPNQPQHFGDGTRLSIL.

The chain couples TRBV28 to TRBJ2-5; 7 bases fit TRBD2. This CDR3 comprises 13 residues. The trim removed 6 bases at V and 5 bases at J, leaving 6 bases unmatched. The germline V gene encodes CDR1 MDHEN and CDR2 SYDVKM. The DNA for the CDR3 is TGTGCCAGCAGGCCGGGAGGAGAGGAGACCCAGTACTTC. Translating gives CASRPGGEETQYF.

The V call is TRBV6-4, the J call TRBJ2-1; 10 bases are a match to TRBD2. Germline V gene sequence: CDR1 MRHNA, CDR2 SNTAGT. V gave up 3 bases and J gave up 8 bases; unmatched junction bases: 10. The CDR3 extends over 16 amino acids. The CDR3 reads CASSENRGTSVDEQFF. Here the CDR3 DNA reads TGTGCCAGCAGTGAGAACAGGGGGACTAGCGTCGATGAGCAGTTCTTC.

This rearrangement joins TRBV2 to TRBJ2-5, with D perhaps matching TRBD2 (5 bases). The CDR3 has 13 residues. The germline gives CDR1 SNHLY, CDR2 FYNNEI. The V and J ends lost 10 bases and 4 bases respectively, with 16 bases between them. The chain's CDR3 is CATDSETVETQYF. The CDR3 DNA sequence: TGTGCCACAGATAGCGAAACGGTAGAGACCCAGTACTTC.

V is TRBV14 and J is TRBJ2-1, with D perhaps TRBD2 (5 bases). Trimming took 0 bases from V and 8 from J, leaving 8 bases between them. The CDR3 runs 13 residues. Germline V lookup: CDR1 SGHDN, CDR2 FVKESK. CDR3 sequence (DNA): TGTGCCAGCAGCCAAGATGTGAGGGATGAGCAGTTCTTC. It is translated as CASSQDVRDEQFF.

J is TRBJ1-1 and V is TRBV23-1, with unresolved D. TRBV23-1 is known as an ORF, though its function is uncertain. This CDR3 has 15 amino acids. The germline V and J ends were trimmed by 4 bases and 1 base, with 13 bases remaining between them. The CDR3 spells CASSLATRGNTEAFF. The CDR3 coding sequence is TGCGCCAGCAGTCTTGCTACACGGGGGAACACTGAAGCTTTCTTT.

This chain joins TRBV7-9 and TRBJ2-4, with D possibly TRBD2 on 5 matching bases. CDR3 size: 17 residues. The germline CDR1 and CDR2 sequences are SEHNR and FQNEAQ (reference sequence). V lost 4 bases and J lost 3, with 19 bases in between. The CDR3 DNA sequence: TGTGCCAGCAGCTCTTCCCCCGAATTTCGGGACAAAAACATTCAGTACTTC. Translation gives CASSSSPEFRDKNIQYF. The variable domain in full, with the rest retrieved from reference TRBV7-9 and TRBJ2-4, is DTGVSQNPRHKITKRGQNVTFRCDPISEHNRLYWYRQTLGQGPEFLTYFQNEAQLEKSRLLSDRFSAERPKGSFSTLEIQRTEQGDSAMYLCASSSSPEFRDKNIQYFGAGTRLSVL.

CDR3 bases: TGTGCCAGCAGTCTCCCAGGAGGGGATATAGCCAAAAACATTCAGTACTTC. Translation gives CASSLPGGDIAKNIQYF. The chain is built from TRBV28 and TRBJ2-4; D is possibly TRBD2 (6 bases). CDR1 and CDR2 from the germline V gene are MDHEN and SYDVKM. CDR3 length: 17 residues. V was trimmed by 5 bases and J by 0 bases, leaving 17 bases between them.

The J gene is TRBJ2-7, the V gene TRBV19; tentative D call: TRBD2 (6 bases). Germline loops: CDR1 LNHDA, CDR2 SQIVND (reference sequence). The V end was cut by 3 bases, the J end by 2 bases, with 17 bases between. The CDR3 totals 16 residues. For the CDR3, the DNA is TGTGCCAGTAGTATCGGCGGGATACGGGGTACCTACGAGCAGTACTTC. Translated: CASSIGGIRGTYEQYF.

V gene TRBV7-9 combines with J gene TRBJ2-3; D might be TRBD1 (6 bases). The length of the CDR3 is 15 residues. The germline gives CDR1 SEHNR, CDR2 FQNEAQ (reference sequence). V was clipped by 4 bases and J by 0 bases, with 11 bases between them. The CDR3 DNA reads as TGTGCCAGCAGCTCAGGACAGATCAGCACAGATACGCAGTATTTT. Protein: CASSSGQISTDTQYF.

The chain links TRBV27 to TRBJ2-7; no definite D call. The CDR3 is 16 residues long. V lost 3 bases to trimming and J lost 2 bases, with 17 bases between them. Germline CDR1 is MNHEY and CDR2 is SMNVEV (reference sequence). Here the CDR3 reads CASSFFPTRVTYEQYF. The CDR3 DNA follows: TGTGCCAGCAGTTTTTTCCCGACAAGGGTTACCTACGAGCAGTACTTC.

DNA for the CDR3: TGCAGCGTTGATTCCGGGACAGGGGACTATGGCTACACCTTC. Translating gives CSVDSGTGDYGYTF. The J gene is TRBJ1-2, the V gene TRBV29-1; 10 nucleotides line up with TRBD1. V gave up 3 bases and J gave up 3 bases; unmatched junction bases: 4. From germline, CDR1 is SQVTM and CDR2 ANQGSEA. The CDR3 sequence is 14 residues long.

This clonotype was found once. The rearrangement links TRBV12-3 or TRBV12-4 to TRBJ1-2, with 7 positions matching TRBD1. This CDR3 has 14 amino acids. J lost 5 bases, V lost 1 base, and 4 bases had no gene match. The CDR3 DNA reads TGTGCCAGCAGTTTAGTGCCGACAGGGTATGGCTACACCTTC. This encodes CASSLVPTGYGYTF.

This chain connects TRBV28 to TRBJ2-3; TRBD2 matches 8 bases. The trim removed 3 bases at V and 1 base at J, leaving 6 bases unmatched. The germline gives CDR1 MDHEN, CDR2 SYDVKM. The CDR3 spans 16 residues. For the CDR3, the DNA is TGTGCCAGCAGTTTCGAGAGCGGGAGAGGCACAGATACGCAGTATTTT. Amino acids: CASSFESGRGTDTQYF. The variable domain in full, completed from reference TRBV28 and TRBJ2-3, reads DVKVTQSSRYLVKRTGEKVFLECVQDMDHENMFWYRQDPGLGLRLIYFSYDVKMKEKGDIPEGYSVSREKKERFSLILESASTNQTSMYLCASSFESGRGTDTQYFGPGTRLTVL.

This rearrangement joins TRBV7-9 to TRBJ2-5, with 12 bases fitting TRBD1. J was trimmed by 5 bases and V by 7 bases; bases with no gene match: 11. The CDR3 covers 16 residues. In germline, CDR1 is SEHNR, CDR2 FQNEAQ (reference sequence). CDR3 sequence reads: CASMGQGALWVETQYF. The CDR3 DNA sequence: TGTGCCAGCATGGGACAGGGGGCTCTATGGGTCGAGACCCAGTACTTC.

This clonotype showed up just once. The V gene is TRBV12-3 or TRBV12-4, the J gene TRBJ2-1, with 14 nucleotides matching TRBD2. J was trimmed by 8 bases and V by 6 bases; bases with no gene match: 6. This CDR3 is 15 amino acids long. The CDR3 spells CASRAGTSGSDEQFF. CDR3 DNA: TGTGCCAGCAGGGCAGGGACTAGCGGGAGTGATGAGCAGTTCTTC.

The chain joins TRBV27 to TRBJ1-5; D might be TRBD1 (6 bases). The V end was cut by 1 base, the J end by 6 bases, with 13 bases between. The CDR3 extends over 15 amino acids. In germline, CDR1 is MNHEY, CDR2 SMNVEV (reference sequence). The CDR3 sequence: CASSLYSGGSQPQHF. The CDR3 DNA reads TGTGCCAGCAGTTTATACTCGGGGGGCAGTCAGCCCCAGCATTTT.

The chain has TRBV6-2 or TRBV6-3 and TRBJ2-7; D is perhaps TRBD1 (5 bases). CDR3 size: 14 residues. V lost 5 bases and J lost 2, with 13 bases in between. CDR1 is MNHEY, CDR2 SVGEGT, per germline. CDR3 loop: CASSPVGLTYEQYF. CDR3 DNA sequence: TGTGCCAGCAGTCCTGTGGGGCTGACCTACGAGCAGTACTTC.

With respect to this clonotype: Sequence at one end of the junction differs from germline and may be a read error. V is TRBV12-5 and J is TRBJ1-1, with 8 positions matching TRBD1. This CDR3 comprises 12 residues. Germline CDR1 is LGHNT and CDR2 is FRNRAP. As DNA, the CDR3 is TGTGCTAGTGGTTTGGCCGCAGGGGGCATGGTCTTT. Encoded protein: CASGLAAGGMVF.

The chain's CDR3 is CAWSDLTSTHEQYF. In nucleotides, the CDR3 is TGTGCCTGGAGTGACCTGACCTCTACCCACGAGCAGTACTTC. The genes are TRBV30 and TRBJ2-7, with D unclear. The ends were cut back, 1 base at V and 5 bases at J, with 15 bases in the middle. CDR1 is GTSNPN and CDR2 is SVGIG in the germline V gene (reference sequence). This CDR3 has 14 residues. Filled out from reference TRBV30 and TRBJ2-7, the complete variable domain reads SQTIHQWPATLVQPVGSPLSLECTVEGTSNPNLYWYRQAAGRGLQLLFYSVGIGQISSEVPQNLSASRPQDRQFILSSKKLLLSDSGFYLCAWSDLTSTHEQYFGPGTRLTVT.

The V call is TRBV11-2, the J call TRBJ2-5; no reliable D call. The CDR3 contains 15 residues. Germline CDR1 is SGHAT and CDR2 is FQNNGV. Trimming left V 4 bases short and J 1 base short, with 13 bases between. CDR3: CASSWSTAPQETQYF. CDR3 nucleotide sequence: TGTGCCAGCAGCTGGTCGACCGCTCCCCAAGAGACCCAGTACTTC.

This clonotype was observed a handful of times. The chain is built from TRBV15 and TRBJ1-4, with D hard to call. The CDR3 runs to 15 residues. CDR1 is LNHNV and CDR2 is YYDKDF in the germline V gene (reference sequence). The V end was cut by 1 base, the J end by 3 bases, with 9 bases between. The CDR3 DNA reads as TGTGCCACCAGCAGAGGTTCGGCTGCTAATGAAAAACTGTTTTTT. Its translation: CATSRGSAANEKLFF. Looking up the rest from reference TRBV15 and TRBJ1-4 gives the full variable domain: DAMVIQNPRYQVTQFGKPVTLSCSQTLNHNVMYWYQQKSSQAPKLLFHYYDKDFNNEADTPDNFQSRRPNTSFCFLDIRSPGLGDTAMYLCATSRGSAANEKLFFGSGTQLSVL.

J is TRBJ1-2 and V is TRBV4-1, with D perhaps TRBD1 (5 bases). V was cut by 0 bases and J by 1 base, with 6 bases left in between. Germline CDR1 and CDR2: MGHRA and YSYEKL. The CDR3 is made up of 14 amino acids. Written as DNA, the CDR3 is TGCGCCAGCAGCCAAGAGGGGGGTAACTATGGCTACACCTTC. As protein: CASSQEGGNYGYTF.

In DNA form, the CDR3 reads TGTGCCAGCAGTTTGTGGGGGGGGAACTACGAGCAGTACTTC. Protein product: CASSLWGGNYEQYF. This chain joins TRBV27 and TRBJ2-7, with 7 nucleotides matching TRBD2. Unmatched junction bases numbered 5, after V lost 3 bases and J lost 3 bases. The CDR3 is 14 residues long. Germline V gene lookup returns CDR1 MNHEY and CDR2 SMNVEV (reference sequence).